These T cell receptor beta chains were read from a single sample in a study of T cells in Graves' hyperthyroidism and ophthalmopathy. Each CDR3 protein gets one entry after TCRdb re-called the multiplex PCR reads with MiXCR. The table includes around 500,000 distinct CDR3 sequences, approximately 14% detected once. The sequenced material came from blood. These receptor sequences come from a woman aged 18-29 years with Graves' hyperthyroidism. Each CDR3 is given with its conserved first and last residue. D genes are given only for firm matches. Rows may omit the clone size; those that give it use once, few, many or a size class.

d_gene,j_gene,v_gene,abundance,CDR3aa,CDR3nt
TRBD1,TRBJ1-2,TRBV18,few,CASSIGQGENYGYTF,TGTGCCAGCTCGATCGGACAGGGGGAGAACTATGGCTACACCTTC
TRBD2,TRBJ2-1,TRBV11-2,many,CASSFGGTSGSGEQFF,TGTGCCAGCAGCTTTGGCGGGACTAGCGGGAGCGGTGAGCAGTTCTTC
.,TRBJ1-4,TRBV11-3,many,CASSSGGGRSEKLFF,TGTGCCAGCAGCTCGGGAGGGGGACGGAGTGAAAAACTGTTTTTT
.,TRBJ2-3,TRBV11-2,many,CASSSRISVSSTDTQYF,TGTGCCAGCAGCTCCCGGATTAGCGTTTCTAGCACAGATACGCAGTATTTT
TRBD2,TRBJ2-4,TRBV29-1,.,CSVRRERNIQYF,TGCAGCGTGCGGCGGGAGAGAAACATTCAGTACTTC
.,TRBJ1-1,TRBV19,.,CATKGVFRAGFVNTKAFF,TGTGCCACCAAGGGGGTTTTCCGCGCCGGTTTCGTGAACACTAAAGCTTTCTTT
.,TRBJ2-2,TRBV19,many,CAVKTAGELFF,TGTGCCGTTAAGACCGCCGGGGAGCTGTTTTTT
TRBD2,TRBJ2-5,TRBV30,many,CAPPGGETQYF,TGTGCCCCCCCGGGGGGTGAGACCCAGTACTTC
TRBD2,TRBJ2-5,TRBV24-1,many,CATSEGTSGPQETQYF,TGTGCCACCAGTGAAGGGACTAGCGGACCACAAGAGACCCAGTACTTC
TRBD2,TRBJ2-1,TRBV19,once,CASSITSGHSEQFF,TGTGCCAGTAGTATAACTAGCGGACACAGTGAGCAGTTCTTC
TRBD2,TRBJ2-7,TRBV12-5,few,CASGAGRAGYEQYF,TGTGCTAGTGGTGCGGGGAGGGCCGGCTACGAGCAGTACTTC
.,TRBJ2-2,TRBV9,many,CASSVGAIMLRGGELFF,TGTGCCAGCAGCGTAGGAGCCATCATGCTAAGGGGCGGGGAGCTGTTTTTT
.,TRBJ2-1,TRBV5-1,.,CASSLDPQGGEQFF,TGCGCCAGCAGCTTGGACCCGCAGGGTGGTGAGCAGTTCTTC
TRBD2,TRBJ2-3,TRBV9,few,CASSTGLAGGPQYF,TGTGCCAGCAGCACCGGACTAGCGGGAGGCCCACAGTATTTT
TRBD2,TRBJ2-3,TRBV7-8,few,CASSPYLAGVFVDTQYF,TGTGCCAGCAGCCCGTATCTAGCGGGAGTATTTGTAGATACGCAGTATTTT
.,TRBJ2-1,TRBV10-3,many,CAISDNSVNNEQFF,TGTGCCATCAGTGATAATAGCGTCAACAATGAGCAGTTCTTC
.,TRBJ2-3,TRBV6-6,few,CASSYADPQDTQYF,TGTGCCAGCAGTTACGCCGACCCCCAAGATACGCAGTATTTT
TRBD2,TRBJ2-1,TRBV15,few,CATGRDSLGPLAGGSEQFF,TGTGCCACCGGCAGAGATTCGTTGGGTCCCCTAGCGGGAGGTAGTGAGCAGTTCTTC
.,TRBJ2-1,TRBV12-3/TRBV12-4,many,CASRGGSDNEQFF,TGTGCCAGCAGAGGGGGGAGCGACAATGAGCAGTTCTTC
TRBD2,TRBJ2-1,TRBV15,.,CATRGTSGDSDEQFF,TGTGCCACCAGGGGGACTAGCGGGGATTCGGATGAGCAGTTCTTC
TRBD2,TRBJ2-2,TRBV9,.,CASSQARLAGPHTGELFF,TGTGCCAGCAGCCAGGCCCGACTAGCGGGACCCCACACCGGGGAGCTGTTTTTT
.,TRBJ2-7,TRBV7-9,.,CASSLGLASEQYF,TGTGCCAGCAGCTTGGGTCTAGCCTCCGAGCAGTACTTC